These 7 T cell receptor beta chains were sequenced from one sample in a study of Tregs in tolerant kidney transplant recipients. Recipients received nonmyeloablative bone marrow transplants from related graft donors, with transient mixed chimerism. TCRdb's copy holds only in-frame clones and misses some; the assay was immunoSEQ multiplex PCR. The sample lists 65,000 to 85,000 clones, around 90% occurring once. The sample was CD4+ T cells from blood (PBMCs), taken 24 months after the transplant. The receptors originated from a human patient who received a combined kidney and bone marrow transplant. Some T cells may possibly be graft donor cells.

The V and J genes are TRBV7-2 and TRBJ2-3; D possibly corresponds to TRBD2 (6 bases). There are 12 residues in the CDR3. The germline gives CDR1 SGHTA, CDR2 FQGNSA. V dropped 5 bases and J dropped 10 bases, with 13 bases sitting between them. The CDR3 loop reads CASSGDRRAQYF. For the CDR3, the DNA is TGTGCCAGCAGCGGGGACCGGAGGGCGCAGTATTTT.

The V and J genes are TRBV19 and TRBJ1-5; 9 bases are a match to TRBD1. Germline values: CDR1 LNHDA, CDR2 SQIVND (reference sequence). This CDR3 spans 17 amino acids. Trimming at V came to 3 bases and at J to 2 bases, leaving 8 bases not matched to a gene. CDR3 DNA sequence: TGTGCCAGTAGTATCCTGGACAGGGGCGGCGGCAATCAGCCCCAGCATTTT. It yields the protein CASSILDRGGGNQPQHF.

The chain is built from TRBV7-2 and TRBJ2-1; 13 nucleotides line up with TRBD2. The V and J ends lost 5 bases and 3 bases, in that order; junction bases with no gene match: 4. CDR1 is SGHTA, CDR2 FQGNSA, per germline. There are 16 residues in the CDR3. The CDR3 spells CASSPGLAGVYNEQFF. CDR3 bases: TGTGCCAGCAGCCCCGGACTAGCGGGAGTCTACAATGAGCAGTTCTTC.

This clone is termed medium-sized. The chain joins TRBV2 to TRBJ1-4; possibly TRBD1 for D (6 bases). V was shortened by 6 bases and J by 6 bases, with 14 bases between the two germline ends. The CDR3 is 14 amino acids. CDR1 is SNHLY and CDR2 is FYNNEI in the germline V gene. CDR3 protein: CASRRQVLDEKLFF. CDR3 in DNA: TGTGCCAGCAGACGACAGGTTCTGGATGAAAAACTGTTTTTT.

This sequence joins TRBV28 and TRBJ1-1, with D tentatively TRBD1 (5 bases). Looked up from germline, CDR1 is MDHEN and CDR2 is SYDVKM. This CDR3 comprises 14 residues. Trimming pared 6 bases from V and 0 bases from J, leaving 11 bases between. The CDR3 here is CASRAGSLNTEAFF. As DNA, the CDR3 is TGTGCCAGCAGAGCAGGGTCGCTGAACACTGAAGCTTTCTTT.

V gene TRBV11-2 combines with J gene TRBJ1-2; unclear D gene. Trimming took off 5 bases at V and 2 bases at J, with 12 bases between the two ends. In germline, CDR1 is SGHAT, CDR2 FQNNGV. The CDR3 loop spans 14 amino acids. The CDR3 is CASSLRLRNYGYTF. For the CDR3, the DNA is TGTGCCAGCAGCCTTAGACTGCGGAACTATGGCTACACCTTC.

CDR3 sequence reads: CASSYTTGISGNTIYF. The CDR3 DNA follows: TGTGCCAGCAGTTACACTACAGGGATCTCTGGAAACACCATATATTTT. The J gene is TRBJ1-3, the V gene TRBV6-5, with D possibly being TRBD1 (6 bases). V was trimmed by 2 bases and J by 0 bases, leaving 11 bases between them. The CDR3 covers 16 residues. Looked up from germline, CDR1 is MNHEY and CDR2 is SVGAGI.